The present entry profiles one T cell receptor beta chain with its context. The antigen remains unidentified. The V end lost 1 base, the J end lost 0 bases, and 10 bases lay between the germline ends. This CDR3 is 15 amino acids long. CDR1 and CDR2 from the germline V gene are SEHNR and FQNEAQ (reference sequence). The protocol was immunoSEQ multiplex PCR, while the TCRdb copy is restricted to in-frame clones and leaves out a portion. Here the sample spans 130,000 or so clones, around nine tenths being singletons. The record originates from a study of OX40 agonist ivuxolimab in advanced cancers. Whole-study context: Ivuxolimab, an agonistic anti-OX40 (CD134) antibody, was given to patients.

Whole-study results and caveats: Among some nonresponders, normalized T-cell clonal expansion was also low. Individuals who were partial responders at 0.1-3.0 mg/kg had clonal expansion that ranked among the lowest.

This sequence was found in an adult with an advanced solid tumor such as melanoma, head and neck, liver or kidney cancer. The chain recombines TRBV7-9 with TRBJ2-7; TRBD1 or TRBD2 may be the D gene (5 bases each). Sequencing was performed on CD4+ or CD8+ T cells sorted from blood, taken in a trial of the OX40 agonist ivuxolimab. As DNA, the CDR3 is TGTGCCAGCAGCTTAGGGGGGATATCCTCCTACGAGCAGTACTTC. Amino acids: CASSLGGISSYEQYF.